The TCR beta chain under discussion was sequenced for a study of cytomegalovirus exposure and HLA in healthy donors. Whole-study findings and limits: Analyses of presence and absence presupposed an approximately uniform sequencing depth across donors. Within an earlier analysis, most TCR beta V segments proved productive either about 87% or about 30% of the time.

In the case of this clone: Its antigen is unidentified.

The CDR3 has 15 residues. Germline CDR1 SGHAT, CDR2 FQNNGV. V gave up 1 base and J gave up 5 bases, with 15 bases separating them. Primers included in the PCR were 60 Vbeta and 13 Jbeta primers. The repertoire was sequenced with immunoSEQ multiplex PCR; TCRdb's copy has only in-frame clones and lacks some. Of some 190,000 clones listed, around three quarters are singletons. The sample comprised PBMCs. The clonotype comes from a young woman in good health and CMV-seropositive. This chain links TRBV11-2 with TRBJ2-7; the D gene is possibly TRBD2 (6 bases). The CDR3 sequence is CASSLGAGRLDEQYF. The CDR3 DNA is TGTGCCAGCAGCTTAGGGGCAGGGAGGTTGGACGAGCAGTACTTC. Full variable domain (rest looked up from reference TRBV11-2 and TRBJ2-7): EAGVAQSPRYKIIEKRQSVAFWCNPISGHATLYWYQQILGQGPKLLIQFQNNGVVDDSQLPKDRFSAERLKGVDSTLKIQPAKLEDSAVYLCASSLGAGRLDEQYFGPGTRLTVT.